These 16 T cell receptor beta chains came from one sample sequenced in a study of regulatory T cells in long-lasting Graves disease. The time point here: newly diagnosed GD, antithyroid drugs for less than 3 months. After RNA was extracted from PBMCs, the TCR library was made from it. Construction of TCR beta libraries relied on iRepertoire HTBI primers and on Arm-PCR targeting CDR3 regions. Each CDR3 protein is one row after TCRdb ran MiXCR on the multiplex PCR reads. The table lists around 450,000 distinct CDR3 sequences, approximately 15% of them singletons. The same data also contributed to another study, on T cells in Graves' hyperthyroidism and ophthalmopathy.

This specimen was peripheral blood mononuclear cells (PBMCs), taken at new diagnosis, from a patient treated with antithyroid drugs. All receptors come from a woman in her forties with Graves disease.

This clonotype was counted ten times or more. The V and J genes are TRBV5-8 and TRBJ2-1; the match to TRBD2 covers 7 bases. Germline V lookup: CDR1 SGHTS, CDR2 YDEGEE. The length of the CDR3 is 13 residues. The J segment lost 5 bases and the V segment lost 7 bases, leaving 6 bases of the junction unmatched. CDR3 coding DNA: TGTGCCAGCCGCGGGACTAACAACAATGAGCAGTTCTTC. Translation: CASRGTNNNEQFF.

Ten or more counts support this clonotype. This chain links TRBV5-4 with TRBJ2-5; no reliable D call. Trimming removed 1 base at V and 9 bases at J, with 16 bases between. The germline gives CDR1 SGHNT, CDR2 YYREEE (reference sequence). This CDR3 spans 14 amino acids. CDR3 sequence: CASSLWPTRQAQYF. CDR3 nucleotide sequence: TGTGCCAGCAGCTTGTGGCCCACCCGACAAGCCCAGTACTTC.

This clonotype was seen at least ten times. The chain combines TRBV20-1 with TRBJ1-1, with 11 bases that match TRBD1. With 5 bases clipped from V and 1 base from J, the junction kept 0 bases outside the gene matches. Germline CDR1 and CDR2: DFQATT and SNEGSKA (reference sequence). CDR3 length: 13 amino acids. CDR3 sequence (DNA): TGCAGTGCTGGGACAGGGGGGAACACTGAAGCTTTCTTT. Translated, it gives CSAGTGGNTEAFF.

This clonotype turned up a few times. The V and J genes are TRBV19 and TRBJ1-5; D uncertain. V was trimmed by 6 bases and J by 6 bases, leaving 15 bases between them. Germline CDR1 and CDR2: LNHDA and SQIVND (reference sequence). The CDR3 is made up of 14 amino acids. CDR3 coding DNA: TGTGCCAGTAGCGAGTGGGTATGGAGTCAGCCCCAGCATTTT. This gives the protein CASSEWVWSQPQHF. The variable domain in full, completed from reference TRBV19 and TRBJ1-5, reads DGGITQSPKYLFRKEGQNVTLSCEQNLNHDAMYWYRQDPGQGLRLIYYSQIVNDFQKGDIAEGYSVSREKKESFPLTVTSAQKNPTAFYLCASSEWVWSQPQHFGDGTRLSIL.

This chain links TRBV5-1 with TRBJ1-2; D gene unclear. Germline V gene data show CDR1 as SGHRS and CDR2 as YFSETQ. Trimming removed 0 bases at V and 0 bases at J, with 9 bases between. The CDR3 has 15 residues. DNA for the CDR3: TGCGCCAGCAGCTTGGAAGTCAGAACTAACTATGGCTACACCTTC. Translation gives CASSLEVRTNYGYTF.

V and J are TRBV7-9 and TRBJ1-5; TRBD1 aligns across 7 bases. Losses at the gene ends were 4 bases for V and 4 bases for J; bases not matched to a gene: 1. The CDR3 has 13 residues. In germline, CDR1 is SEHNR, CDR2 FQNEAQ (reference sequence). The CDR3 sequence is CASSSGGNQPQHF. In DNA form, the CDR3 reads TGTGCCAGCAGCTCAGGGGGAAATCAGCCCCAGCATTTT.

This clonotype was counted ten times or more. The chain has TRBV27 and TRBJ2-7, with TRBD2 as a possible D gene (6 bases). Deletions cut 2 bases from V and 3 bases from J, with 14 bases between. Germline V CDR1 and CDR2: MNHEY, SMNVEV (reference sequence). There are 15 residues in the CDR3. The DNA for the CDR3 is TGTGCCAGCAGTTTAATAGCGGAAGCTTTCTACGAGCAGTACTTC. Translating gives CASSLIAEAFYEQYF.

The J gene is TRBJ2-1, the V gene TRBV7-2; 7 bases fit TRBD1. Per the germline V gene, CDR1 is SGHTA and CDR2 is FQGNSA. The junction had 13 bases not matched to a gene; V was cut back by 3 bases and J by 8 bases. CDR3 length: 16 amino acids. The CDR3 DNA reads as TGTGCCAGCAGCTTGTTAAGATACAGGGGTGGAGATGAGCAGTTCTTC. Amino acid sequence: CASSLLRYRGGDEQFF.

There are many counts of this clonotype. This chain links TRBV6-1 with TRBJ2-3, with a tentative D call TRBD2 (6 bases). The germline CDR1 and CDR2 sequences are MNHNS and SASEGT. With 6 bases removed from V and 7 bases from J, the gap between germline ends came to 17 bases. The CDR3 is made up of 14 amino acids. The CDR3: CASSLAPSGYTQYF. CDR3 DNA: TGTGCCAGCAGCCTAGCGCCCTCGGGCTATACGCAGTATTTT.

In its sample, this clonotype was seen many times. This rearrangement joins TRBV19 to TRBJ2-7; TRBD2 might be the D (6 bases). Germline assignment: CDR1 LNHDA and CDR2 SQIVND (reference sequence). Trimming removed 3 bases at V and 1 base at J, with 13 bases between. The CDR3 contains 15 residues. The CDR3 spells CASSIGSGVSYEQYF. The CDR3 DNA reads TGTGCCAGTAGTATCGGGTCGGGAGTATCCTACGAGCAGTACTTC. Together with reference TRBV19 and TRBJ2-7, the CDR3 gives the full variable domain: DGGITQSPKYLFRKEGQNVTLSCEQNLNHDAMYWYRQDPGQGLRLIYYSQIVNDFQKGDIAEGYSVSREKKESFPLTVTSAQKNPTAFYLCASSIGSGVSYEQYFGPGTRLTVT.

The sample holds many counts of this clonotype. The rearrangement uses TRBV18 and TRBJ2-5; 11 bases are shared with TRBD2. V shed 4 bases, J shed 3 bases, and the junction held 10 bases outside the gene matches. Germline values: CDR1 KGHSH, CDR2 LQKENI. The CDR3 is made up of 17 amino acids. The CDR3 region is CASSQGTSGSGEETQYF. DNA of the CDR3: TGTGCCAGCTCACAAGGAACTAGCGGGAGTGGAGAAGAGACCCAGTACTTC. Based on the CDR3 plus reference TRBV18 and TRBJ2-5, the full variable domain is NAGVMQNPRHLVRRRGQEARLRCSPMKGHSHVYWYRQLPEEGLKFMVYLQKENIIDESGMPKERFSAEFPKEGPSILRIQQVVRGDSAAYFCASSQGTSGSGEETQYFGPGTRLLVL.

This clonotype was seen more than once but under ten times. This chain joins TRBV4-1 and TRBJ1-1, with D perhaps TRBD1 (6 bases). Germline CDR1 reads MGHRA; CDR2 reads YSYEKL. This CDR3 spans 15 amino acids. The V end lost 5 bases, the J end lost 0 bases, and 13 bases lay between the germline ends. Here the CDR3 reads CASSIGQYVNTEAFF. CDR3 sequence (DNA): TGCGCCAGCAGCATCGGACAGTACGTGAACACTGAAGCTTTCTTT.

The V gene is TRBV12-3 or TRBV12-4, the J gene TRBJ2-1; 14 bases match TRBD2. V lost 6 bases to trimming and J lost 8 bases; unmatched junction nucleotides: 12. This CDR3 contains 17 residues. CDR3 sequence (DNA): TGTGCCAGCAGCTTATGGGGGACTAGCGGGAGAGAGGATGAGCAGTTCTTC. Protein sequence: CASSLWGTSGREDEQFF.

The table lists this clonotype with a few counts. This rearrangement joins TRBV5-1 to TRBJ1-1; no clear D. Germline CDR1 is SGHRS and CDR2 is YFSETQ. The CDR3 runs 12 residues. The V gene lost 2 bases and the J gene lost 1 base, with 3 bases spanning the gap. CDR3 nucleotides: TGCGCCAGCAGCTTCCAGAACACTGAAGCTTTCTTT. Protein product: CASSFQNTEAFF.

In this sample, this clonotype turned up a few times. This chain connects TRBV28 to TRBJ2-1; possibly TRBD1 or TRBD2 for D (5 bases each). The CDR3 length is 12 residues. The V end was cut by 3 bases, the J end by 8 bases, with 8 bases between. Per the germline V gene, CDR1 is MDHEN and CDR2 is SYDVKM. Here the CDR3 reads CASSLMGDEQFF. Here the CDR3 DNA reads TGTGCCAGCAGTTTGATGGGGGATGAGCAGTTCTTC.

The V gene is TRBV30, the J gene TRBJ1-2; D call uncertain. Per germline, CDR1 GTSNPN and CDR2 SVGIG (reference sequence). CDR3 size: 15 residues. V was shortened by 4 bases and J by 4 bases, with 19 bases between the two germline ends. CDR3 region: CAWTTSPEGGYGYTF. DNA for the CDR3: TGTGCCTGGACCACCAGCCCTGAGGGAGGCTATGGCTACACCTTC.